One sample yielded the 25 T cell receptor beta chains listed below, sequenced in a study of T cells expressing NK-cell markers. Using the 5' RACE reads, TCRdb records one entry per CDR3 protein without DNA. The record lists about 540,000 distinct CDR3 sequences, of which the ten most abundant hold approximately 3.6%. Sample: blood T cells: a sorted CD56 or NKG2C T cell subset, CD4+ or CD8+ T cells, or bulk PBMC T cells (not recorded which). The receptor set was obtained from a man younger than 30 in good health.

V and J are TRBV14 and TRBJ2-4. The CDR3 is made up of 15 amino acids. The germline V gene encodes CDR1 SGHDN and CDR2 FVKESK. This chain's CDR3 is CASSSRNYAKNIQYF.

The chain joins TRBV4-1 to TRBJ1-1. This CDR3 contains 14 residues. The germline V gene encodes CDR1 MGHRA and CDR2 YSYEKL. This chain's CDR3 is CASSQEVLNTEAFF.

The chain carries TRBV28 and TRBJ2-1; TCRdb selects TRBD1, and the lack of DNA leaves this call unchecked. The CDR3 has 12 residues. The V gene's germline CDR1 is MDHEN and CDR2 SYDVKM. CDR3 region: CATQRGADEQFF. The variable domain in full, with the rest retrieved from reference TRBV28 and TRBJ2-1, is DVKVTQSSRYLVKRTGEKVFLECVQDMDHENMFWYRQDPGLGLRLIYFSYDVKMKEKGDIPEGYSVSREKKERFSLILESASTNQTSMYLCATQRGADEQFFGPGTRLTVL.

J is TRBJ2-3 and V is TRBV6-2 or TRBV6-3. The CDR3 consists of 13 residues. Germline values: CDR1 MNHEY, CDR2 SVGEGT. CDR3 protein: CASRTTSTDTQYF.

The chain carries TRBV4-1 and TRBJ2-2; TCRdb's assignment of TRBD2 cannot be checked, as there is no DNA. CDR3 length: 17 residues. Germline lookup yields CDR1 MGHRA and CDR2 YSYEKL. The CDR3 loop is CASSRSGLAPNTGELFF.

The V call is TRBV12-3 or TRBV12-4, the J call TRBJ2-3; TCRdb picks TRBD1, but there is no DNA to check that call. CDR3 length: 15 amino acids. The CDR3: CASSLEVGGQGTQYF.

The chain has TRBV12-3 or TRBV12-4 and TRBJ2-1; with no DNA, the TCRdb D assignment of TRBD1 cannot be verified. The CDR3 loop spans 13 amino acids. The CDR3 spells CASSLQGEGGQFF.

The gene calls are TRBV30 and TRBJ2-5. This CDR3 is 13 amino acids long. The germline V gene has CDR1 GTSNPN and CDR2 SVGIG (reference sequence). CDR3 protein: CAWSGELSETQYF.

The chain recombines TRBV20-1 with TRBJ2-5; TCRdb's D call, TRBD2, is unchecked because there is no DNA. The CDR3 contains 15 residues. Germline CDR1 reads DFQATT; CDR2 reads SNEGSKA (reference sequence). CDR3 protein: CSASGWSSGEETQYF.

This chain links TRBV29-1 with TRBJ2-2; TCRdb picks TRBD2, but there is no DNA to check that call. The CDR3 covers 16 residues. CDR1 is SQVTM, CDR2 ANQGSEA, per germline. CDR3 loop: CSVAGTSGGNTGELFF.

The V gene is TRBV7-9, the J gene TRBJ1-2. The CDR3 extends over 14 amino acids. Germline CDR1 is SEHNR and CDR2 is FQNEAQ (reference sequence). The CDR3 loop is CASSPRTDNYGYTF.

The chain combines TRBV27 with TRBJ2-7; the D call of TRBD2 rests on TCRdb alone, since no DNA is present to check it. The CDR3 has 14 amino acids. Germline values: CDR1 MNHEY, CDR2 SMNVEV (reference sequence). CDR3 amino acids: CASSPSMLVHEQYF.

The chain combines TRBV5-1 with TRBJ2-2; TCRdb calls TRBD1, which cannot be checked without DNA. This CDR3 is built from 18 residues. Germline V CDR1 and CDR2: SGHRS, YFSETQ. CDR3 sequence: CASSTRPTRDPNTGELFF.

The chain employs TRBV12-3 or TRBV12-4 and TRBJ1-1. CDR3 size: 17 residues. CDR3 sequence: CASSSMVSVRVNTEAFF.

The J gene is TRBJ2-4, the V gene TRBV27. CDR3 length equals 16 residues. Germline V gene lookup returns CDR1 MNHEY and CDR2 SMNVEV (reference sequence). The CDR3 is CASSLSLASAKNIQYF.

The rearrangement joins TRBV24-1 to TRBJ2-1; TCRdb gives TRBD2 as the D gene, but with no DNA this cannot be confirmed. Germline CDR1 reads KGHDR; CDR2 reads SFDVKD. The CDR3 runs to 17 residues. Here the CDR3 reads CATSDLEASGSYNEQFF.

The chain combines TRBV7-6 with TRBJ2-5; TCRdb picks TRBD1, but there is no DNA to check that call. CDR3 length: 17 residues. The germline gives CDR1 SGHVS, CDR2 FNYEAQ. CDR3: CASSTPPWGRIRETQYF.

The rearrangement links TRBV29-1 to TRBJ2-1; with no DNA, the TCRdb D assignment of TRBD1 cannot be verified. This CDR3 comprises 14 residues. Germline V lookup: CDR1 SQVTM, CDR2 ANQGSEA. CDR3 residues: CSVEEGDRGNEQFF.

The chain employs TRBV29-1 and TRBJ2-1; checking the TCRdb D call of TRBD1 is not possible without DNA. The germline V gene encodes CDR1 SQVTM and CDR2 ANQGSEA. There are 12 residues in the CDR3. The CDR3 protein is CSVVGTGERGFF.

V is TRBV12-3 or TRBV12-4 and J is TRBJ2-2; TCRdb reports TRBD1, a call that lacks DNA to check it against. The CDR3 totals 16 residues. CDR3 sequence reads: CASSTPGTLDTGELFF.

Here the CDR3 reads CASSFSLETISYNEQFF. V gene TRBV27 combines with J gene TRBJ2-1. CDR1 MNHEY and CDR2 SMNVEV come from the germline V gene (reference sequence). This CDR3 is built from 17 residues.

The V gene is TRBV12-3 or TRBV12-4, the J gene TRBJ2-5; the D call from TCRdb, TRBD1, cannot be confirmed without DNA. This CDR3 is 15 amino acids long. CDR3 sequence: CASTSRDKKRETQYF.

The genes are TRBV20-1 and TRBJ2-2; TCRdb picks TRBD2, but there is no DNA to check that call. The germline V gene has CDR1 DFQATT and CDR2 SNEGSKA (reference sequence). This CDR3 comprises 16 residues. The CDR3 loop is CSARDVGGSGTGELFF.

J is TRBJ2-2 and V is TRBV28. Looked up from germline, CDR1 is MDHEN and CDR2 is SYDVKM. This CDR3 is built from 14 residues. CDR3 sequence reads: CASSLRTLAGELFF. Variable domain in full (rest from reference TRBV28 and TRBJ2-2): DVKVTQSSRYLVKRTGEKVFLECVQDMDHENMFWYRQDPGLGLRLIYFSYDVKMKEKGDIPEGYSVSREKKERFSLILESASTNQTSMYLCASSLRTLAGELFFGEGSRLTVL.

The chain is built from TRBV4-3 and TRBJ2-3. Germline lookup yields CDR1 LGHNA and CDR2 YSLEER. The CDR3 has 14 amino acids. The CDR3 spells CASTYQRSTDTQYF.